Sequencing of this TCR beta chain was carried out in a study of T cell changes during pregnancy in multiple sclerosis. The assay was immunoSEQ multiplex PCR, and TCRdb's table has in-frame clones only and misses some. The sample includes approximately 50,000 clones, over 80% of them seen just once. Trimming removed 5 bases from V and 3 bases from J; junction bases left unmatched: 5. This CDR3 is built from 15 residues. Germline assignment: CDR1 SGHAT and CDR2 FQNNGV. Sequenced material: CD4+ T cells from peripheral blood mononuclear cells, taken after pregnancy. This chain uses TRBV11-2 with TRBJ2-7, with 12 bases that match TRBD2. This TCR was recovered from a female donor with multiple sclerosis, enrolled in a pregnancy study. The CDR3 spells CASSLGLAGIYEQYF. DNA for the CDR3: TGTGCCAGCAGCCTCGGACTAGCGGGAATCTACGAGCAGTACTTC.